The clone carrying this T cell receptor beta chain was counted a few times. This sample was included in a study of beta chain features in type 1 diabetes. CDR3 size: 16 residues. Losses at the gene ends were 5 bases for V and 1 base for J; bases not matched to a gene: 5. Germline V gene lookup returns CDR1 SGHNT and CDR2 YYREEE (reference sequence). Reverse transcription of all isolated RNA meant that expressed TCRB transcripts were sequenced. The data were produced by immunoSEQ multiplex PCR, yet TCRdb's version contains in-frame clones alone and is incomplete. Of hundreds of thousands of clones listed, 11% are singletons.

The clonotype originates from a young woman in good health. V gene TRBV5-4 combines with J gene TRBJ2-6; TRBD1 matches at 8 bases. The sequenced sample was naive CD4+ T cells from blood. The CDR3 here is CASSKDRGSGANVLTF. The CDR3 DNA is TGTGCCAGCAGTAAAGACAGGGGATCTGGGGCCAACGTCCTGACTTTC.